The 10 T cell receptor beta chains below were found in one sample sequenced in a study of cytomegalovirus exposure and HLA in healthy donors. The PCR made use of 60 Vbeta and 13 Jbeta primers. The method was immunoSEQ multiplex PCR; TCRdb's version includes in-frame clones alone and lacks a portion of them. The sample lists 130,000 to 150,000 clones, roughly four fifths occurring once. Specimen: PBMCs. All receptors derive from a woman aged 45-60 years in good health and CMV-seropositive.

This rearrangement joins TRBV7-2 to TRBJ2-2, with TRBD2 identical over 13 bases. The V gene's germline CDR1 is SGHTA and CDR2 FQGNSA. The J segment lost 5 bases and the V segment lost 5 bases, leaving 11 bases of the junction unmatched. The CDR3 consists of 18 residues. This chain's CDR3 is CASSTLLAGGQGTGELFF. In nucleotides, the CDR3 is TGTGCCAGCAGCACATTACTAGCGGGGGGGCAGGGGACCGGGGAGCTGTTTTTT.

The chain combines TRBV6-5 with TRBJ1-1; D unclear. V lost 6 bases and J lost 2, with 16 bases in between. CDR1 is MNHEY, CDR2 SVGAGI, per germline. The CDR3 has 15 amino acids. The CDR3 coding sequence is TGTGCCAGCAGCTCCAGCGTTGTGAGAAACACTGAAGCTTTCTTT. Translated, it gives CASSSSVVRNTEAFF.

J is TRBJ1-2 and V is TRBV4-2, with a tentative D call TRBD1 (5 bases). The CDR3 runs to 16 residues. The V end was cut by 0 bases, the J end by 1 base, with 12 bases between. The V gene's germline CDR1 is LGHNA and CDR2 YNFKEQ. The CDR3 DNA is TGTGCCAGCAGCCAAGACCGCGGCAGGGTTAACTATGGCTACACCTTC. Translating gives CASSQDRGRVNYGYTF.

This clone has only one observation. The rearrangement joins TRBV5-4 to TRBJ2-1, with TRBD1 identical over 7 bases. Per germline, CDR1 SGHNT and CDR2 YYREEE (reference sequence). The V and J ends lost 1 base and 3 bases, in that order; junction bases with no gene match: 10. The CDR3 runs 17 residues. This CDR3 reads CASSLLSGRTGYNEQFF. The CDR3 DNA sequence: TGTGCCAGCAGCTTGTTATCGGGTCGGACAGGCTACAATGAGCAGTTCTTC.

The genes are TRBV6-1 and TRBJ1-1; TRBD1 is a possible D gene (5 bases). Germline CDR1 and CDR2: MNHNS and SASEGT. V lost 4 bases to trimming and J lost 6 bases, with 12 bases between them. This CDR3 has 13 residues. The DNA of the CDR3 is TGTGCCAGCAGTGTGCGGGGGAGAGCTGAAGCTTTCTTT. Protein: CASSVRGRAEAFF.

The chain couples TRBV9 to TRBJ2-5; no reliable D call. V was clipped by 4 bases and J by 3 bases, with 7 bases between them. CDR1 is SGDLS, CDR2 YYNGEE, per germline. This CDR3 region has 12 residues. The CDR3 DNA reads as TGTGCCAGCAGCCCTACGGAAGAGACCCAGTACTTC. This sequence encodes CASSPTEETQYF.

The genes are TRBV5-1 and TRBJ1-5; no clear D gene. The CDR3 consists of 13 residues. The V end lost 5 bases, the J end lost 2 bases, and 8 bases lay between the germline ends. Germline-derived CDR1 and CDR2 are SGHRS and YFSETQ. The CDR3 spells CASSIQGNQPQHF. The CDR3 DNA sequence: TGCGCCAGCAGTATCCAGGGCAATCAGCCCCAGCATTTT.

The chain is built from TRBV28 and TRBJ1-1; no firm D call. Trimming stripped 7 bases from V and 1 base from J, with 7 bases between. The CDR3 has 12 amino acids. The germline CDR1 and CDR2 sequences are MDHEN and SYDVKM. In nucleotides, the CDR3 is TGTGCCAGCACCAGACAGAACACTGAAGCTTTCTTT. Translating gives CASTRQNTEAFF.

The chain employs TRBV10-3 and TRBJ1-1; 8 bases line up with TRBD1. In germline, CDR1 is ENHRY, CDR2 SYGVKD. J lost 4 bases, V lost 2 bases, and 3 bases had no gene match. The CDR3 consists of 14 residues. The CDR3: CAISETGGVTEAFF. The CDR3 DNA sequence: TGTGCCATCAGTGAGACAGGGGGTGTCACTGAAGCTTTCTTT.

This rearrangement joins TRBV4-2 to TRBJ2-7, with 9 bases lining up with TRBD2. The CDR3 contains 19 residues. Germline CDR1 and CDR2: LGHNA and YNFKEQ. V gave up 0 bases and J gave up 4 bases; unmatched junction bases: 16. The CDR3 DNA reads as TGTGCCAGCAGCCAAGATGGCGGGATTCGCGGGGGGGCCGTTTACGAGCAGTACTTC. Residues: CASSQDGGIRGGAVYEQYF.